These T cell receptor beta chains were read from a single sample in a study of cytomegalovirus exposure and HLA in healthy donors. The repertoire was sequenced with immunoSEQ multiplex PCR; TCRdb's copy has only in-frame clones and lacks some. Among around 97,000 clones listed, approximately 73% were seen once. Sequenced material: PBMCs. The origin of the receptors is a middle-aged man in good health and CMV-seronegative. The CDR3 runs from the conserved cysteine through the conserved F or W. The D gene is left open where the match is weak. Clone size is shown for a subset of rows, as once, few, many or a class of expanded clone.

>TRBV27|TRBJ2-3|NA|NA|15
TGTGCCAGCAGACAGGGTTTGATGGGCACAGATACGCAGTATTTT
CASRQGLMGTDTQYF
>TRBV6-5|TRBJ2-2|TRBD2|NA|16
TGTGCCAGCAGTTACACGCTAGCGGGGGGTGGGAGGGAGCTGTTTTTT
CASSYTLAGGGRELFF
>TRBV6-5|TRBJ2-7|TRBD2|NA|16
TGTGCCAGCAGTTCCCCACTAGCGGGGGCCATCTACGAGCAGTACTTC
CASSSPLAGAIYEQYF
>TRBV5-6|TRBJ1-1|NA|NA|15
TGTGCCAGCAGCCCGATGTTTGGCCAGGACTTTGAAGCTTTCTTT
CASSPMFGQDFEAFF
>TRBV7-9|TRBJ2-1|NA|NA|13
TGTGCCAGCATCCCCGGAGGGTACAATGAGCAGTTCTTC
CASIPGGYNEQFF
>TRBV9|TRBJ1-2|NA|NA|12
TGTGCCAGCAGCTCAGATTTCTATGGCTACACCTTC
CASSSDFYGYTF
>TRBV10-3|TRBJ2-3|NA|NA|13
TGTGCCATCAGTGCAGCGGACACAGATACGCAGTATTTT
CAISAADTDTQYF
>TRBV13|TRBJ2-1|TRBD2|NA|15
TGTGCCAGCAGCGATGGGACTAGCGGTTACAATGAGCAGTTCTTC
CASSDGTSGYNEQFF
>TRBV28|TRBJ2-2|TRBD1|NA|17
TGTGCCAGCAGTTTCTGGACGGACAGGGAAAACACCGGGGAGCTGTTTTTT
CASSFWTDRENTGELFF
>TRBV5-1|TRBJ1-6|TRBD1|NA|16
TGCGCCAGCAGCTTGGGGACAGGGATGGGGAATTCACCCCTCCACTTT
CASSLGTGMGNSPLHF
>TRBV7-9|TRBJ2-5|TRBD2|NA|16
TGTGCCAGCAGCGTAGGGACTAGCGGGCCTCAAGAGACCCAGTACTTC
CASSVGTSGPQETQYF
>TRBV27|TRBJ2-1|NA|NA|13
TGTGCCAGCAGCCCGACTACCTCCAATGAGCAGTTCTTC
CASSPTTSNEQFF
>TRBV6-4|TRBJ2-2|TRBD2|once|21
TGTGCCAGCAGTGACTATACAGGGTTAGCGGGGGGTACCCCGAACACCGGGGAGCTGTTTTTT
CASSDYTGLAGGTPNTGELFF
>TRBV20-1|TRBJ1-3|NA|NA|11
TGCAGTGCCATCGGTGGAAACACCATATATTTT
CSAIGGNTIYF
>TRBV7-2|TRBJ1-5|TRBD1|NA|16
TGTGCCAGCAGCTTAACCGGGACAGGGGGACGACAGCCCCAGCATTTT
CASSLTGTGGRQPQHF
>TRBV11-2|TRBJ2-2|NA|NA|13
TGTGCCAGCAGCTTATGGGCATCCGGGGAGCTGTTTTTT
CASSLWASGELFF
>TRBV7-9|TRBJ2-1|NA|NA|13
TGTGCCAGCAGCTTACCAGCACTAGATGAGCAGTTCTTC
CASSLPALDEQFF
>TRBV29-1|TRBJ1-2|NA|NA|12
TGCAGCGGCCTAGACGGAGACTATGGCTACACCTTC
CSGLDGDYGYTF
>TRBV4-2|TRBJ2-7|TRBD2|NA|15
TGTGCCAGCAGCCAAGAAGCGGGGGGGCGTCGTGAGCAGTACTTC
CASSQEAGGRREQYF
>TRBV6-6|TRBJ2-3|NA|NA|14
TGTGCCAGCAGTTACTCGTCTAGCACAGATACGCAGTATTTT
CASSYSSSTDTQYF
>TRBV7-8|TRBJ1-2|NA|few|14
TGTGCCAGCAGCTTACTGAGAGGGTCCTATGGCTACACCTTC
CASSLLRGSYGYTF
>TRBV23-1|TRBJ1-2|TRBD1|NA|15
TGCGCCAGCAGTCAATCCCAGGGGGCTGAGAATGGCTACACCTTC
CASSQSQGAENGYTF
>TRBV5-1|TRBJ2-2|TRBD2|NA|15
TGCGCCAGCAGCAAGCCGACTAGCGGAACCGGGGAGCTGTTTTTT
CASSKPTSGTGELFF
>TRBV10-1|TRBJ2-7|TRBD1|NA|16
TGCGCCAGCAGAGCCGCTAGGGGGACAGGGATGGACGAGCAGTACTTC
CASRAARGTGMDEQYF
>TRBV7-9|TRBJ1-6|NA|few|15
TGTGCCAGCAGCTTAGCCCAGGGGAATAATTCACCCCTCCACTTT
CASSLAQGNNSPLHF
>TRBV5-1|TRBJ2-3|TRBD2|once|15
TGCGCCAGCAGTTTACCGGGACTAGCGTCGGATACGCAGTATTTT
CASSLPGLASDTQYF
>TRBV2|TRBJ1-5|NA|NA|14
TGTGCCAGCCAACCGCAACTGGGCAATCAGCCCCAGCATTTT
CASQPQLGNQPQHF
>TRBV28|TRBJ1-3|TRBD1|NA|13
TGTGCCAGCAGTAGACAGGGAGCAAACACCATATATTTT
CASSRQGANTIYF
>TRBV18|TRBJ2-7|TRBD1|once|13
TGTGCCAGCTCACCAGCCGGGACAGACGAGCAGTACTTC
CASSPAGTDEQYF
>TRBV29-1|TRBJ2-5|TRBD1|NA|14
TGCAGCGTTGAAGAAGACAGGGCGAAGGAGACCCAGTACTTC
CSVEEDRAKETQYF
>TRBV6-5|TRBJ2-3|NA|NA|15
TGTGCCAGCAGTTACGGGTCGGGGAGCTTGGATACGCAGTATTTT
CASSYGSGSLDTQYF
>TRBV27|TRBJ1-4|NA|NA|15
TGTGCCAGCAGCCGCTCTCGGGGGGACGGGGGGGGCCTGTTTTTT
CASSRSRGDGGGLFF
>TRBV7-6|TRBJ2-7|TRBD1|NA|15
TGTGCCAGCAGCCTGCAGACAGGGGCGGCCTACGAGCAGTACTTC
CASSLQTGAAYEQYF
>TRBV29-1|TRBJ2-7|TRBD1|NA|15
TGCAGCGTTGCCGCCTACCCCGGGACAGGGGACGAGCAGTACTTC
CSVAAYPGTGDEQYF
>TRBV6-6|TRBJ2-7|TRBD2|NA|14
TGTGCCAGCCTTAATCCGGGGGGACCCTACGAGCAGTACTTC
CASLNPGGPYEQYF
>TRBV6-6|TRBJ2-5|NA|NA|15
TGTGCCAGCAGTCCACCGGGGAGCGAGGTGGAGACCCAGTACTTC
CASSPPGSEVETQYF
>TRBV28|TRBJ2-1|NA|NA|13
TGTGCCAGCAGTTTGAGGGTATTCGATGAGCAGTTCTTC
CASSLRVFDEQFF